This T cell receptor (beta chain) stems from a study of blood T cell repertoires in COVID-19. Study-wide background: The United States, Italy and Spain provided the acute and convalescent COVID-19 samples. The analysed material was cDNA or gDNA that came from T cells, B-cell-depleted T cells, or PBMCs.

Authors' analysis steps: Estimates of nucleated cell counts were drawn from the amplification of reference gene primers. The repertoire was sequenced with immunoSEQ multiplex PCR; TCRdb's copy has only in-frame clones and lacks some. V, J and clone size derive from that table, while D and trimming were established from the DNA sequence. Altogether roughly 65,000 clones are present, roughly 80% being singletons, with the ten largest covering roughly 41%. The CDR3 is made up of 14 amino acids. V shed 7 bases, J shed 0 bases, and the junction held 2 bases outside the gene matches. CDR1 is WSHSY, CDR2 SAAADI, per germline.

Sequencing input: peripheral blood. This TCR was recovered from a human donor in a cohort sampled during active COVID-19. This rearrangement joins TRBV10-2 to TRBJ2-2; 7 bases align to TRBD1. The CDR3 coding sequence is TGCGCCAGCACGGGACAGACGAACACCGGGGAGCTGTTTTTT. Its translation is CASTGQTNTGELFF.